A single sample gave rise to the 7 T cell receptor beta chains below, sequenced in a study of T cells in Graves' hyperthyroidism and ophthalmopathy. The investigators amplified TCR beta CDR3 regions from RNA transcripts. The study used the HTBI primer set for a first-round RT-PCR of the TCR CDR3. A single record per CDR3 protein comes from TCRdb applying MiXCR to the multiplex PCR reads. The data contain 130,000 or so distinct CDR3 sequences, approximately 24% of them seen just once; the ten biggest clones take up roughly 73%. Source material: blood. All receptors come from a woman in her forties or fifties with Graves' hyperthyroidism that later progressed to Graves' ophthalmopathy.

This clonotype has ten or more counts. The gene calls are TRBV2 and TRBJ1-1; D is possibly TRBD1 (6 bases). In germline, CDR1 is SNHLY, CDR2 FYNNEI. V was pared by 6 bases and J by 9 bases, with 11 bases between. This CDR3 comprises 11 residues. As DNA, the CDR3 is TGTGCCAGCAGACAGGGTAGGAAAGCTTTCTTT. Protein: CASRQGRKAFF.

This clonotype was seen only a few times. J is TRBJ1-1 and V is TRBV7-9; D is possibly TRBD1 (5 bases). The V end was cut by 4 bases, the J end by 4 bases, with 16 bases between. The CDR3 totals 15 residues. In germline, CDR1 is SEHNR, CDR2 FQNEAQ (reference sequence). The chain's CDR3 is CASSSRRMGLTEAFF. CDR3 coding DNA: TGTGCCAGCAGCTCCAGGCGGATGGGGCTCACTGAAGCTTTCTTT.

This clonotype was found many times. V and J are TRBV20-1 and TRBJ1-1, with no clear D. The germline V and J ends were trimmed by 0 bases and 1 base, with 9 bases remaining between them. This CDR3 contains 14 residues. CDR1 is DFQATT and CDR2 is SNEGSKA in the germline V gene (reference sequence). CDR3 amino acids: CSARDYGANTEAFF. CDR3 in DNA: TGCAGTGCTAGAGACTACGGAGCGAACACTGAAGCTTTCTTT.

The sample holds many counts of this clonotype. V gene TRBV7-9 combines with J gene TRBJ2-7; 7 nucleotides agree with TRBD2. This CDR3 has 16 amino acids. V trimming: 2 bases; J trimming: 2 bases; junction bases outside the gene matches: 9. Germline V lookup: CDR1 SEHNR, CDR2 FQNEAQ (reference sequence). This CDR3 reads CASSLYGGGGTYEQYF. The CDR3 DNA reads TGTGCCAGCAGCTTATACGGCGGGGGTGGTACCTACGAGCAGTACTTC.

This rearrangement joins TRBV4-1 to TRBJ1-1, with no clear D. The germline gives CDR1 MGHRA, CDR2 YSYEKL. This CDR3 has 15 residues. V lost 2 bases, J lost 5 bases, and 15 bases lay in between. The chain's CDR3 is CASSQRMDGSTEAFF. The CDR3 coding sequence is TGCGCCAGCAGCCAAAGGATGGACGGGAGTACTGAAGCTTTCTTT.

Only a few counts were recorded for this clonotype. J is TRBJ1-2 and V is TRBV10-1; TRBD1 matches 10 bases. The CDR3 runs 14 residues. V lost 4 bases to trimming and J lost 5 bases; unmatched junction nucleotides: 4. From germline, CDR1 is WNHNN and CDR2 SYGVQD (reference sequence). The CDR3 DNA sequence: TGCGCCAGCAGTGCGTGGGACAGGGGATATGGCTACACCTTC. Translated: CASSAWDRGYGYTF.

The table lists this clonotype with many counts. This rearrangement joins TRBV12-3 or TRBV12-4 to TRBJ2-3, with D tentatively TRBD2 (6 bases). Trimming left V 6 bases short and J 0 bases short, with 7 bases between. The CDR3 has 13 amino acids. CDR3 DNA: TGTGCCAGCAGGCGGGACAGCACAGATACGCAGTATTTT. Its protein is CASRRDSTDTQYF.